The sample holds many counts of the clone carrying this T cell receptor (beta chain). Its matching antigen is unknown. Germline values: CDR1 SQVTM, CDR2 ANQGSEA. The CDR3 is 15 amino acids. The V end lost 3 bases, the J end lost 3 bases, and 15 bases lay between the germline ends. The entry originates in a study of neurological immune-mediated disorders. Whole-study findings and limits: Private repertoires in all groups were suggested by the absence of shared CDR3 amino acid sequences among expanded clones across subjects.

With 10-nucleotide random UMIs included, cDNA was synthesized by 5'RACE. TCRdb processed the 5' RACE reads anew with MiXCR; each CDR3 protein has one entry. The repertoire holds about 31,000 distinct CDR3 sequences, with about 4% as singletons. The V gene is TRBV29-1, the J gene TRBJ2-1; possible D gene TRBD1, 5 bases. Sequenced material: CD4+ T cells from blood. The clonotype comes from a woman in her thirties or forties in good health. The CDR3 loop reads CSVDSMGPIYNEQFF. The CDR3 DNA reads TGCAGCGTTGATTCGATGGGGCCGATCTACAATGAGCAGTTCTTC.